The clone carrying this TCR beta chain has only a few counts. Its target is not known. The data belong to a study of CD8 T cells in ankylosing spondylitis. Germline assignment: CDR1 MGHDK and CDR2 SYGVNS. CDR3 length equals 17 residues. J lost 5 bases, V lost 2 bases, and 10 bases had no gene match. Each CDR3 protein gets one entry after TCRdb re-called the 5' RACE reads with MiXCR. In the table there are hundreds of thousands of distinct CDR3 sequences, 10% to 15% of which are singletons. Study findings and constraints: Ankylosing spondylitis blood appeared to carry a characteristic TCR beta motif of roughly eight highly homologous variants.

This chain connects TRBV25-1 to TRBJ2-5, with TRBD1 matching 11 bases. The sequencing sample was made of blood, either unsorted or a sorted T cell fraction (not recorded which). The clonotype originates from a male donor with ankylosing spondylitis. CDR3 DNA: TGTGCCAGCAGTGAAGCGCGAGGGACAGGGGGTTTGGAGACCCAGTACTTC. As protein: CASSEARGTGGLETQYF.